This T cell receptor beta chain appears in the sequencing data of a study of CD8 T cells in ankylosing spondylitis. Whole-study results and caveats: Blood of patients with ankylosing spondylitis appeared to be characterized by a TCR beta motif of fewer than 10 highly homologous variants.

Notes on this clonotype: The antigen remains undetermined.

TCRdb re-called the 5' RACE reads with MiXCR, one entry per CDR3 protein. The sample records over 700,000 distinct CDR3 sequences, around 20% being singletons. This clonotype originated in a male donor with ankylosing spondylitis. Sequenced input: blood, either unsorted or a sorted T cell fraction (not recorded which).

The CDR3 loop is CSARDSRHNTEAFF. In nucleotides, the CDR3 is TGCAGTGCTAGAGACTCCCGACACAACACTGAAGCTTTCTTT. V usage is TRBV20-1 and J usage is TRBJ1-1; D is unclear. The CDR3 contains 14 residues. Trimming pared 0 bases from V and 2 bases from J, leaving 10 bases between. Germline CDR1 DFQATT, CDR2 SNEGSKA (reference sequence).